Shown below are 15 T cell receptor beta chains from a single sample sequenced in a study of preoperative IRX-2 immunotherapy in early breast cancer (dated by TCRdb to the late 2010s). In the paper's terms, the treatment or condition label means: preoperative locoregional IRX-2 cytokine immunotherapy. Receptor libraries were prepared by the immunoSEQ multiplex PCR assay. TCRdb obtained this table from immuneACCESS and retained in-frame rearrangements with V and J assigned. These tables miss some clones; where compared with another copy, unresolved V genes account for less than half of the shortfall, and the remainder is unexplained. The sample records 30,000 to 35,000 clones, 90% to 95% of which are singletons. The top ten clones comprise under 8% of the sample. This material was acquired from a patient treated with IRX-2 immunotherapy. The receptors originated from a human donor with breast cancer.

This chain uses TRBV18 with TRBJ2-3, with TRBD1 matching 9 bases. The V gene's germline CDR1 is KGHSH and CDR2 LQKENI. After removal of 6 bases from V and 1 base from J, the junction contained 14 bases not matched to a gene. The CDR3 length is 18 residues. CDR3 region: CASSYGTGRVRGTDTQYF. As DNA, the CDR3 is TGTGCCAGCTCGTACGGGACAGGGAGGGTACGCGGCACAGATACGCAGTATTTT.

The chain has TRBV6-4 and TRBJ2-1; possibly TRBD2 for D (5 bases). The CDR3 covers 15 residues. Deletions cut 3 bases from V and 6 bases from J, with 15 bases between. The germline V gene has CDR1 MRHNA and CDR2 SNTAGT. The CDR3 DNA sequence: TGTGCCAGCAGTGAAGACTATACTACCCGCAATGAGCAGTTCTTC. It translates to CASSEDYTTRNEQFF.

The V call is TRBV7-9, the J call TRBJ1-1, with 8 bases identical to TRBD1. Germline CDR1 and CDR2: SEHNR and FQNEAQ (reference sequence). This CDR3 is built from 14 residues. Trimming at V came to 2 bases and at J to 7 bases, leaving 6 bases not matched to a gene. CDR3 amino acids: CASSLSRQGSEAFF. In nucleotides, the CDR3 is TGTGCCAGCAGCTTAAGCCGACAGGGGAGTGAAGCTTTCTTT.

The chain carries TRBV7-9 and TRBJ2-6; the match to TRBD1 covers 9 bases. The CDR3 length is 18 residues. Germline V gene sequence: CDR1 SEHNR, CDR2 FQNEAQ (reference sequence). Trimming took 4 bases from V and 4 from J; bases not matched to a gene: 11. The DNA of the CDR3 is TGTGCCAGCAGCTACTCGGACAGGGGAGTATGGGGGGCCAACGTCCTGACTTTC. The encoded protein is CASSYSDRGVWGANVLTF.

This rearrangement joins TRBV7-9 to TRBJ1-1, with D maybe TRBD1 (6 bases). The CDR3 has 12 amino acids. Deletions cut 2 bases from V and 11 bases from J, with 12 bases between. Germline CDR1 reads SEHNR; CDR2 reads FQNEAQ (reference sequence). For the CDR3, the DNA is TGTGCCAGCAGCTTAAGGGGGGATTGGGCTTTCTTT. Encoded protein: CASSLRGDWAFF.

The chain links TRBV7-3 to TRBJ2-1, with TRBD2 matching 9 bases. This CDR3 has 14 amino acids. The germline CDR1 and CDR2 sequences are SGHTA and FQGTGA. J lost 4 bases, V lost 2 bases, and 0 bases had no gene match. CDR3 residues: CASSLAGGYNEQFF. The DNA for the CDR3 is TGTGCCAGCAGCTTAGCGGGGGGGTACAATGAGCAGTTCTTC.

The rearrangement joins TRBV19 to TRBJ2-1, with a possible D match to TRBD2 (5 bases). Germline V lookup: CDR1 LNHDA, CDR2 SQIVND (reference sequence). V lost 1 base, J lost 5 bases, and 12 bases lay in between. The CDR3 totals 15 residues. The CDR3 coding sequence is TGTGCCAGTAGTATAGCGGCCGGGAACCACAATGAGCAGTTCTTC. The encoded protein is CASSIAAGNHNEQFF.

V is TRBV7-2 and J is TRBJ2-7; 8 bases are a match to TRBD2. The germline V gene has CDR1 SGHTA and CDR2 FQGNSA. Germline trimming cut 5 bases from V and 1 base from J; bases unmatched to any gene: 7. The CDR3 consists of 15 residues. The CDR3 spells CASSASTSASYEQYF. CDR3 coding DNA: TGTGCCAGCAGCGCATCGACTAGCGCTTCCTACGAGCAGTACTTC.

The chain uses TRBV11-1 and TRBJ2-2, with D hard to call. Germline V gene lookup returns CDR1 SGHAT and CDR2 FQDESV (reference sequence). This CDR3 spans 14 amino acids. With 3 bases removed from V and 6 bases from J, the gap between germline ends came to 11 bases. The CDR3 region has the DNA TGTGCCAGCAGCTTGTATGCTGGGGCCGGGGAGCTGTTTTTT. Its protein is CASSLYAGAGELFF. Supplemented by reference TRBV11-1 and TRBJ2-2, the full variable domain reads EAEVAQSPRYKITEKSQAVAFWCDPISGHATLYWYRQILGQGPELLVQFQDESVVDDSQLPKDRFSAERLKGVDSTLKIQPAELGDSAMYLCASSLYAGAGELFFGEGSRLTVL.

The V call is TRBV6-5, the J call TRBJ2-6, with D unclear. This CDR3 is built from 15 residues. Between the trimmed V and J ends, which lost 6 bases and 0 bases, there was a span of 9 bases. Germline loops: CDR1 MNHEY, CDR2 SVGAGI. The CDR3 spells CASRITSSGANVLTF. The CDR3 nucleotides read TGTGCCAGCAGGATCACGTCCTCTGGGGCCAACGTCCTGACTTTC.

The genes are TRBV6-5 and TRBJ2-7; the match to TRBD1 covers 12 bases. CDR1 and CDR2 from the germline V gene are MNHEY and SVGAGI. The V segment lost 5 bases and the J segment 5 bases; nucleotides outside the gene matches: 4. This CDR3 spans 14 amino acids. The CDR3 sequence is CASSPGQGANEQYF. CDR3 bases: TGTGCCAGCAGTCCGGGACAGGGGGCCAACGAGCAGTACTTC.

This chain connects TRBV5-1 to TRBJ1-2, with no clear D. Trimming left V 4 bases short and J 0 bases short, with 13 bases between. Germline CDR1 reads SGHRS; CDR2 reads YFSETQ. The CDR3 has 15 amino acids. Here the CDR3 reads CASSPWAPANYGYTF. The CDR3 nucleotides read TGCGCCAGCAGCCCGTGGGCCCCAGCTAACTATGGCTACACCTTC.

The CDR3 DNA sequence: TGTGCCAGCAGCTTAATGGGGACTAGCCGCAATGAGCAGTTCTTC. Encoded protein: CASSLMGTSRNEQFF. The chain uses TRBV7-3 and TRBJ2-1; 9 bases map to TRBD2. CDR1 SGHTA and CDR2 FQGTGA come from the germline V gene. Trimming cost V 1 base and J 6 bases; bases outside gene matches: 4. This CDR3 contains 15 residues.

The rearrangement links TRBV6-5 to TRBJ2-5, with TRBD1 matching 11 bases. The CDR3 length is 16 residues. The trim removed 4 bases at V and 4 bases at J, leaving 8 bases unmatched. CDR1 and CDR2 from the germline V gene are MNHEY and SVGAGI. In DNA, the CDR3 is TGTGCCAGCAGTTTATCCCATGGGACAGGGGGAGAGACCCAGTACTTC. It specifies CASSLSHGTGGETQYF.

This clone was counted only a few times. J is TRBJ1-5 and V is TRBV30; D gene unclear. The CDR3 is made up of 13 amino acids. V was trimmed by 4 bases and J by 6 bases, leaving 13 bases between them. Germline CDR1 is GTSNPN and CDR2 is SVGIG (reference sequence). This CDR3 is CAWTSGTFQPQHF. The CDR3 DNA reads TGTGCCTGGACCTCCGGAACATTTCAGCCCCAGCATTTT.